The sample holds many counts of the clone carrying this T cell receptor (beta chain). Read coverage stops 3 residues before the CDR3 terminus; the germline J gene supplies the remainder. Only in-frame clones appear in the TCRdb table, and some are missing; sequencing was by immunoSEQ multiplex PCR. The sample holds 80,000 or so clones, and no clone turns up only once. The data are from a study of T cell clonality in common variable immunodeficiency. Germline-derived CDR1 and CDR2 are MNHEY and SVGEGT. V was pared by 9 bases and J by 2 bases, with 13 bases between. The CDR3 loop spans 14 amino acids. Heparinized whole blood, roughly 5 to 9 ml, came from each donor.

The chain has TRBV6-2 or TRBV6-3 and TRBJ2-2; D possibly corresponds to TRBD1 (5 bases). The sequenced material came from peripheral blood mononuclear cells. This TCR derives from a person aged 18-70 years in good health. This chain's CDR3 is CASFLTANTGELFF. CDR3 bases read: TGTGCCAGTTTTCTGACAGCTAACACCGGGGAG.